A selection of T cell receptor beta chains follows, all from one sample in a study of CD8+CD57+ T cells in acquired aplastic anemia. TCRdb called the reads again in MiXCR, with one record for every CDR3 protein. The profile covers 450,000 to 600,000 distinct CDR3 sequences, with around 30% appearing a single time and 0.75% to 0.95% taken by the ten largest. The sequencing input was sorted CD4+, CD8+, or CD8+CD57+ T cells (not recorded which) from PBMCs. These receptors were collected from a human donor with aplastic anemia. Both conserved end residues are part of each CDR3. The D gene is left open where the match is weak. Clone size is given for some rows only: seen once, a few or many times, or a class if the clone is expanded.

v_call: TRBV29-1; clone_size: many; j_call: TRBJ1-1; d_call: .; cdr3_aa: CSVTRDNTEAFF; cdr3_nt: TGCAGCGTCACCCGGGACAACACTGAAGCTTTCTTT
v_call: TRBV29-1; clone_size: .; j_call: TRBJ1-2; d_call: .; cdr3_aa: CSVLVPKGLRFYGYTF; cdr3_nt: TGCAGCGTTCTTGTGCCTAAGGGCCTTCGCTTCTATGGCTACACCTTC
v_call: TRBV25-1; clone_size: .; j_call: TRBJ2-3; d_call: .; cdr3_aa: CASSAGTATQYF; cdr3_nt: TGTGCCAGCAGTGCCGGGACCGCAACGCAGTATTTT
v_call: TRBV29-1; clone_size: .; j_call: TRBJ1-2; d_call: .; cdr3_aa: CSVENRDYGYTF; cdr3_nt: TGCAGCGTTGAGAACAGGGACTATGGCTACACCTTC
v_call: TRBV7-8; clone_size: few; j_call: TRBJ2-5; d_call: .; cdr3_aa: CASSLRTLGETQYF; cdr3_nt: TGTGCCAGCAGCTTAAGAACCCTCGGGGAGACCCAGTACTTC
v_call: TRBV5-1; clone_size: .; j_call: TRBJ2-3; d_call: .; cdr3_aa: CASSSTQGHTQYF; cdr3_nt: TGCGCCAGCAGCTCAACCCAGGGACATACGCAGTATTTT
v_call: TRBV9; clone_size: many; j_call: TRBJ1-1; d_call: .; cdr3_aa: CASNGLGTEAFF; cdr3_nt: TGTGCCAGTAATGGGCTGGGCACTGAAGCTTTCTTT
v_call: TRBV7-2; clone_size: few; j_call: TRBJ2-1; d_call: .; cdr3_aa: CASSSDLSSYNEQFF; cdr3_nt: TGTGCCAGCAGCTCGGACTTGAGCTCCTACAATGAGCAGTTCTTC
v_call: TRBV7-6; clone_size: .; j_call: TRBJ1-1; d_call: TRBD1; cdr3_aa: CASSLGTGAWEEAFF; cdr3_nt: TGTGCCAGCAGCCTAGGGACAGGGGCCTGGGAGGAAGCTTTCTTT
v_call: TRBV15; clone_size: .; j_call: TRBJ2-5; d_call: .; cdr3_aa: CATSRTLGNQPQYF; cdr3_nt: TGTGCCACCAGCAGGACCCTGGGGAATCAGCCCCAGTACTTC
v_call: TRBV2; clone_size: .; j_call: TRBJ2-5; d_call: .; cdr3_aa: CASLRAGHQETQYF; cdr3_nt: TGTGCCAGCTTAAGGGCAGGCCACCAAGAGACCCAGTACTTC
v_call: TRBV7-6; clone_size: once; j_call: TRBJ2-7; d_call: TRBD2; cdr3_aa: CASSLGTSSGSYGQYF; cdr3_nt: TGTGCCAGCAGCTTAGGAACCTCTAGCGGCTCCTACGGGCAGTACTTC
v_call: TRBV4-1; clone_size: .; j_call: TRBJ2-1; d_call: TRBD2; cdr3_aa: CASSQTLSGGARNEQFF; cdr3_nt: TGCGCCAGCAGCCAAACCCTTAGCGGGGGGGCCCGCAATGAGCAGTTCTTC
v_call: TRBV29-1; clone_size: .; j_call: TRBJ1-2; d_call: TRBD1; cdr3_aa: CSVRTGRGSYGYTF; cdr3_nt: TGCAGCGTTAGGACAGGGCGGGGGAGCTATGGCTACACCTTC
v_call: TRBV10-3; clone_size: .; j_call: TRBJ1-4; d_call: TRBD1; cdr3_aa: CASSPDRGGKLFF; cdr3_nt: TGTGCCAGCAGCCCCGACAGGGGAGGGAAACTGTTTTTT
v_call: TRBV6-5; clone_size: many; j_call: TRBJ1-6; d_call: .; cdr3_aa: CASSYSRGNSPLHF; cdr3_nt: TGTGCCAGCAGTTATAGCAGGGGAAATTCACCCCTCCACTTT
v_call: TRBV5-1; clone_size: many; j_call: TRBJ1-1; d_call: .; cdr3_aa: CASALGGGTEAFF; cdr3_nt: TGCGCCAGCGCCTTGGGGGGTGGCACTGAAGCTTTCTTT
v_call: TRBV3-1; clone_size: .; j_call: TRBJ2-3; d_call: .; cdr3_aa: CASSMGPGGGDTQYF; cdr3_nt: TGTGCCAGCAGCATGGGTCCCGGAGGGGGAGATACGCAGTATTTT
v_call: TRBV30; clone_size: .; j_call: TRBJ1-2; d_call: .; cdr3_aa: CAWSKSGVVYGYTF; cdr3_nt: TGTGCCTGGAGTAAGTCAGGGGTCGTCTATGGCTACACCTTC
v_call: TRBV24-1; clone_size: .; j_call: TRBJ2-7; d_call: TRBD2; cdr3_aa: CATSDLKSSGTYEQYF; cdr3_nt: TGTGCCACCAGTGATTTAAAGTCTAGCGGGACCTACGAGCAGTACTTC
v_call: TRBV20-1; clone_size: few; j_call: TRBJ1-1; d_call: TRBD1; cdr3_aa: CSARDHSGTVNTEAFF; cdr3_nt: TGCAGTGCTAGGGATCACTCCGGGACAGTGAACACTGAAGCTTTCTTT
v_call: TRBV25-1; clone_size: few; j_call: TRBJ1-6; d_call: .; cdr3_aa: CASSLTTNYNSPLHF; cdr3_nt: TGTGCCAGCAGTTTAACGACGAACTATAATTCACCCCTCCACTTT
v_call: TRBV12-3/TRBV12-4; clone_size: few; j_call: TRBJ1-1; d_call: .; cdr3_aa: CASSINRAGVLNTEAFF; cdr3_nt: TGTGCCAGCAGTATAAACAGGGCAGGGGTCCTGAACACTGAAGCTTTCTTT
v_call: TRBV7-2; clone_size: many; j_call: TRBJ2-3; d_call: .; cdr3_aa: CASSPLGGGQHQYF; cdr3_nt: TGTGCCAGCAGCCCCCTGGGGGGAGGCCAACACCAGTATTTT
v_call: TRBV10-3; clone_size: many; j_call: TRBJ2-2; d_call: .; cdr3_aa: CAISSRGRDTGELFF; cdr3_nt: TGTGCCATCAGTTCGAGGGGTAGAGACACCGGGGAGCTGTTTTTT
v_call: TRBV14; clone_size: many; j_call: TRBJ2-7; d_call: .; cdr3_aa: CASSQLGGSYEQYF; cdr3_nt: TGTGCCAGCAGCCAATTAGGGGGCTCCTACGAGCAGTACTTC
v_call: TRBV2; clone_size: .; j_call: TRBJ1-6; d_call: .; cdr3_aa: CASSEAPGYSTPLHF; cdr3_nt: TGTGCCAGCAGTGAAGCCCCAGGGTATTCGACACCCCTCCACTTT
v_call: TRBV5-1; clone_size: few; j_call: TRBJ2-7; d_call: TRBD1; cdr3_aa: CASSLVGQGVYEQYF; cdr3_nt: TGCGCCAGCAGCTTGGTAGGACAGGGGGTATACGAGCAGTACTTC
v_call: TRBV4-1; clone_size: many; j_call: TRBJ2-7; d_call: .; cdr3_aa: CASSQGGGRRYEQYF; cdr3_nt: TGCGCCAGCAGCCAAGGAGGTGGCAGGAGGTACGAGCAGTACTTC
v_call: TRBV29-1; clone_size: .; j_call: TRBJ2-3; d_call: .; cdr3_aa: CSARHLSDTQYF; cdr3_nt: TGCAGCGCGAGACACCTCTCGGATACGCAGTATTTT
v_call: TRBV19; clone_size: .; j_call: TRBJ1-1; d_call: .; cdr3_aa: CASRRSGTETTEAFF; cdr3_nt: TGTGCCAGTAGGCGATCCGGGACGGAGACCACTGAAGCTTTCTTT
v_call: TRBV25-1; clone_size: .; j_call: TRBJ2-1; d_call: TRBD2; cdr3_aa: CASSPILTSGVNNEQFF; cdr3_nt: TGTGCCAGCAGCCCCATTTTGACTAGCGGGGTGAACAATGAGCAGTTCTTC
v_call: TRBV7-6; clone_size: many; j_call: TRBJ2-7; d_call: TRBD1; cdr3_aa: CASSFGTGGYEQYF; cdr3_nt: TGTGCCAGCAGCTTCGGGACAGGGGGCTACGAGCAGTACTTC
v_call: TRBV4-2; clone_size: .; j_call: TRBJ2-3; d_call: TRBD2; cdr3_aa: CASSQKTSDRSTDTQYF; cdr3_nt: TGTGCCAGCAGCCAAAAGACTAGCGACCGTAGCACAGATACGCAGTATTTT
v_call: TRBV4-2; clone_size: many; j_call: TRBJ1-2; d_call: .; cdr3_aa: CASSQGRGANYGYTF; cdr3_nt: TGTGCCAGCAGCCAAGGAAGGGGAGCTAACTATGGCTACACCTTC